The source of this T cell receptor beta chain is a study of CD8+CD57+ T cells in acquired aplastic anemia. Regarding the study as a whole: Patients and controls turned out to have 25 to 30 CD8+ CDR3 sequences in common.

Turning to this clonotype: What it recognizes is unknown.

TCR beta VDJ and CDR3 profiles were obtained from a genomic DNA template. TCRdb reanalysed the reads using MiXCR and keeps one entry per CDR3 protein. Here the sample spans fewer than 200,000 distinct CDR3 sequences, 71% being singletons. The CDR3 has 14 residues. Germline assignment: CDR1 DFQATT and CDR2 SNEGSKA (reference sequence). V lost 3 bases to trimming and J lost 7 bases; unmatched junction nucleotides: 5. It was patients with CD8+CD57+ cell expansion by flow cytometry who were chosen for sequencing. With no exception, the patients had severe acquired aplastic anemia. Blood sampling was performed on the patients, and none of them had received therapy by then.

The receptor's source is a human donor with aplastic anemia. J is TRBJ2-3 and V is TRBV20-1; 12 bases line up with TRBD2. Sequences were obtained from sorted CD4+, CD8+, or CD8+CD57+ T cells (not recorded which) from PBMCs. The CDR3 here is CSASLAGGPNTQYF. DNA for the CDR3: TGCAGTGCTAGTCTAGCGGGGGGGCCTAATACGCAGTATTTT.